This passage covers 30 T cell receptor beta chains from one sample sequenced in a study of T cell repertoires in cytomegalovirus infection (dated by TCRdb to about 2019). These reads were obtained on an Illumina HiSeq 1500. TCRdb redid the processing of the public reads, applying fastp at Q25 and MiXCR, and retained in-frame beta chains. Identical CDR3 proteins give one entry, which carries the most common genes and DNA. Counted in this sample were around 310,000 distinct CDR3 sequences; just under 30% of them appeared once. The ten largest clones take up 15% to 20% of the sample. What these receptors recognize is not known. The treatment or condition label for this specimen denotes: in vitro stimulation with specific CMV peptide epitopes to enrich CMV-specific T cells. Material: cultured PBMCs, obtained from culture after CMV antigen stimulation. The source is a human donor in good health (CMV status not recorded). Some clones in this sample may be carry-over from other donors' samples.

The sample holds a few counts of this clonotype. The V gene is TRBV9, the J gene TRBJ1-1; D is possibly TRBD1 (6 bases). From germline, CDR1 is SGDLS and CDR2 YYNGEE. This CDR3 contains 15 residues. V was trimmed by 1 base and J by 1 base, leaving 11 bases between them. CDR3 in DNA: TGTGCCAGCAGCGTACAGGGCAGGGGGAACACTGAAGCTTTCTTT. It translates to CASSVQGRGNTEAFF.

The genes are TRBV20-1 and TRBJ1-2; D is uncertain. The V gene lost 3 bases and the J gene lost 8 bases, with 16 bases spanning the gap. Germline assignment: CDR1 DFQATT and CDR2 SNEGSKA (reference sequence). This CDR3 has 13 amino acids. CDR3 nucleotides: TGCAGTGCTAGTCCGCAGACCCTCAGGGGCTACACCTTC. It codes for CSASPQTLRGYTF.

This clonotype occurred a few times. This chain uses TRBV6-5 with TRBJ2-1, with no clear D. CDR3 length: 17 residues. V lost 0 bases, J lost 0 bases, and 12 bases lay in between. The V gene's germline CDR1 is MNHEY and CDR2 SVGAGI. CDR3 residues: CASSYSAAARSYNEQFF. CDR3 nucleotides: TGTGCCAGCAGTTACTCGGCGGCGGCCCGCTCCTACAATGAGCAGTTCTTC.

This clonotype was picked up a small number of times. The chain joins TRBV6-1 to TRBJ1-5; D gene unclear. From germline, CDR1 is MNHNS and CDR2 SASEGT. This CDR3 contains 15 residues. V gave up 6 bases and J gave up 2 bases, with 14 bases separating them. CDR3 sequence: CASRRGNIGNQPQHF. CDR3 nucleotides: TGTGCCAGCAGAAGAGGGAATATCGGCAATCAGCCCCAGCATTTT.

This CDR3 reads CAWSGGQGSVSYNEQFF. The CDR3 nucleotides are TGTGCCTGGAGTGGGGGACAGGGAAGCGTCTCCTACAATGAGCAGTTCTTC. The chain joins TRBV30 to TRBJ2-1, with 9 bases lining up with TRBD1. The CDR3 is 17 residues long. V shed 1 base, J shed 0 bases, and the junction held 7 bases outside the gene matches. Germline CDR1 reads GTSNPN; CDR2 reads SVGIG (reference sequence).

This clonotype appeared a few times. The chain uses TRBV6-6 and TRBJ1-5; tentatively, D is TRBD1 (6 bases). The CDR3 totals 16 residues. The V gene's germline CDR1 is MNHNY and CDR2 SVGAGI (reference sequence). With 0 bases removed from V and 0 bases from J, the gap between germline ends came to 9 bases. The CDR3 sequence is CASSYSRGGSNQPQHF. The CDR3 DNA sequence: TGTGCCAGCAGTTACTCCCGAGGGGGTAGCAATCAGCCCCAGCATTTT.

As regards this clonotype: One junction end disagrees with the germline gene, perhaps due to a read error. Written as DNA, the CDR3 is TGTGCCATCAGTGAGTCCCCCGAGAACCCTGAAGCTTTCTTT. The encoded protein is CAISESPENPEAFF. The rearrangement uses TRBV10-3 and TRBJ1-1, with D uncertain. The CDR3 has 14 amino acids. Germline V gene lookup returns CDR1 ENHRY and CDR2 SYGVKD.

The chain employs TRBV6-6 and TRBJ1-4; TRBD1 might be the D (5 bases). CDR1 is MNHNY, CDR2 SVGAGI, per germline (reference sequence). The CDR3 spans 15 residues. Trimming cost V 2 bases and J 5 bases, with 12 bases left between them. The CDR3 loop reads CASSYRGGSNEKLFF. In nucleotides, the CDR3 is TGTGCCAGCAGTTACCGCGGGGGATCGAATGAAAAACTGTTTTTT.

This clonotype has a handful of counts. J is TRBJ2-5 and V is TRBV27; tentatively, D is TRBD2 (6 bases). The CDR3 is made up of 15 amino acids. Germline loops: CDR1 MNHEY, CDR2 SMNVEV (reference sequence). Trimming took 5 bases from V and 0 from J, leaving 13 bases between them. The CDR3 sequence is CASSILGGNQETQYF. As DNA, the CDR3 is TGTGCCAGCAGTATCCTCGGGGGTAACCAAGAGACCCAGTACTTC.

In DNA, the CDR3 is TGTGCCAGCAGGGCCGAACCCCTAGCGGATACGCAGTATTTT. It codes for CASRAEPLADTQYF. The V gene is TRBV6-4, the J gene TRBJ2-3; the D gene is possibly TRBD2 (6 bases). The V gene lost 6 bases and the J gene lost 6 bases, with 16 bases spanning the gap. Germline CDR1 is MRHNA and CDR2 is SNTAGT. The CDR3 loop spans 14 amino acids.

The rearrangement joins TRBV27 to TRBJ1-1; 7 positions agree with TRBD1. The CDR3 sequence is 14 residues long. Per germline, CDR1 MNHEY and CDR2 SMNVEV (reference sequence). V trimming: 3 bases; J trimming: 4 bases; junction bases outside the gene matches: 5. The chain's CDR3 is CASSLRGLSTEAFF. The CDR3 region has the DNA TGTGCCAGCAGTTTGAGGGGGCTGAGCACTGAAGCTTTCTTT.

This clonotype was counted a single time. The chain is built from TRBV28 and TRBJ2-5, with 11 bases lining up with TRBD2. The ends lost 6 bases at V and 5 bases at J; junction bases unmatched: 8. Per the germline V gene, CDR1 is MDHEN and CDR2 is SYDVKM. The CDR3 spans 15 residues. CDR3 region: CASSFLAGGSETQYF. The CDR3 nucleotides read TGTGCCAGCAGCTTTCTAGCGGGAGGTTCTGAGACCCAGTACTTC.

In this sample, this clonotype turned up many times. The chain uses TRBV6-5 and TRBJ1-2, with a possible D match to TRBD1 (5 bases). V was trimmed by 2 bases and J by 1 base, leaving 11 bases between them. The length of the CDR3 is 15 residues. CDR1 MNHEY and CDR2 SVGAGI come from the germline V gene. DNA for the CDR3: TGTGCCAGCAGTTACGGAGGGGCAGGTAACTATGGCTACACCTTC. This encodes CASSYGGAGNYGYTF.

This clonotype was observed a few times. The chain joins TRBV7-2 to TRBJ2-1; 7 bases fit TRBD1. The CDR3 covers 16 residues. The trim removed 5 bases at V and 6 bases at J, leaving 13 bases unmatched. The V gene's germline CDR1 is SGHTA and CDR2 FQGNSA. CDR3: CASSPVAGGNFNEQFF. CDR3 coding DNA: TGTGCCAGCAGCCCCGTAGCAGGGGGAAATTTCAATGAGCAGTTCTTC.

CDR3 residues: CASGSRETEAFF. In DNA, the CDR3 is TGTGCTAGTGGTTCCCGTGAGACTGAAGCTTTCTTT. The chain carries TRBV12-5 and TRBJ1-1; D is unresolved. Trimming cost V 4 bases and J 5 bases, with 8 bases left between them. CDR1 LGHNT and CDR2 FRNRAP come from the germline V gene. The CDR3 spans 12 residues.

V usage is TRBV20-1 and J usage is TRBJ2-3, with 8 bases lining up with TRBD2. The CDR3 is 15 residues long. CDR1 and CDR2 from the germline V gene are DFQATT and SNEGSKA (reference sequence). Germline trimming cut 3 bases from V and 3 bases from J; bases unmatched to any gene: 8. CDR3 loop: CSARGAGARTDTQYF. Here the CDR3 DNA reads TGCAGTGCTAGGGGAGCGGGAGCTAGGACAGATACGCAGTATTTT.

This clonotype has a handful of counts. The chain has TRBV10-3 and TRBJ2-1; no reliable D call. Deletions cut 2 bases from V and 6 bases from J, with 14 bases between. Germline V gives CDR1 ENHRY, CDR2 SYGVKD. The CDR3 loop spans 15 amino acids. The CDR3 loop is CAISEGIIQSNEQFF. The CDR3 nucleotides are TGTGCCATCAGTGAGGGAATTATCCAATCCAATGAGCAGTTCTTC.

This clonotype was recorded at least ten times. The V gene is TRBV7-9, the J gene TRBJ1-1; perhaps TRBD1 as D (5 bases). Germline lookup yields CDR1 SEHNR and CDR2 FQNEAQ (reference sequence). The length of the CDR3 is 13 residues. Trimming removed 4 bases from V and 4 bases from J, with 10 bases in between. The CDR3 sequence: CASSSSGGTEAFF. The CDR3 DNA is TGTGCCAGCAGCTCGTCGGGGGGCACTGAAGCTTTCTTT.

This clonotype was detected only a few times. The CDR3 coding sequence is TGCAGTGCTAGTGAGCCTAACTATGGCTACACCTTC. As protein: CSASEPNYGYTF. V and J are TRBV20-1 and TRBJ1-2; D not certain. Trimming stripped 3 bases from V and 0 bases from J, with 5 bases between. The CDR3 runs to 12 residues. Per germline, CDR1 DFQATT and CDR2 SNEGSKA (reference sequence).

The rearrangement joins TRBV19 to TRBJ1-5; 10 nucleotides align to TRBD1. The CDR3 is 13 amino acids. Germline trimming cut 5 bases from V and 5 bases from J; bases unmatched to any gene: 0. Germline CDR1 LNHDA, CDR2 SQIVND (reference sequence). CDR3 sequence: CASSDRGHQPQHF. CDR3 DNA: TGTGCCAGTAGTGACAGGGGGCATCAGCCCCAGCATTTT. Filled out from reference TRBV19 and TRBJ1-5, the complete variable domain reads DGGITQSPKYLFRKEGQNVTLSCEQNLNHDAMYWYRQDPGQGLRLIYYSQIVNDFQKGDIAEGYSVSREKKESFPLTVTSAQKNPTAFYLCASSDRGHQPQHFGDGTRLSIL.

This clonotype was observed many times. The chain has TRBV9 and TRBJ1-1, with a tentative D call TRBD1 (5 bases). V was clipped by 2 bases and J by 1 base, with 9 bases between them. CDR1 is SGDLS, CDR2 YYNGEE, per germline. This CDR3 is 14 amino acids long. The CDR3 DNA sequence: TGTGCCAGCAGCGTTGGGACGGGGAACACTGAAGCTTTCTTT. Residues: CASSVGTGNTEAFF.

V is TRBV7-6 and J is TRBJ2-2; D unresolved. This CDR3 is built from 14 residues. V lost 8 bases to trimming and J lost 6 bases, with 16 bases between them. Per germline, CDR1 SGHVS and CDR2 FNYEAQ. The CDR3 here is CASFETRSSGELFF. The CDR3 DNA sequence: TGTGCCAGCTTTGAGACCAGGTCGTCCGGGGAGCTGTTTTTT.

This clonotype was observed a handful of times. The chain joins TRBV5-1 to TRBJ1-1; 9 bases line up with TRBD1. The CDR3 has 19 amino acids. Trimming cost V 5 bases and J 0 bases; bases outside gene matches: 17. Germline assignment: CDR1 SGHRS and CDR2 YFSETQ. Written as DNA, the CDR3 is TGCGCCAGCAGAAACCCAACGGACAGGGGTCGTGTTGTGAACACTGAAGCTTTCTTT. It codes for CASRNPTDRGRVVNTEAFF.

This clonotype was seen a few times. One junction end does not reproduce the germline sequence, and a read error may be involved. The gene calls are TRBV4-1 and TRBJ2-1; TRBD2 aligns across 8 bases. Germline assignment: CDR1 MGHRA and CDR2 YSYEKL. The CDR3 has 14 amino acids. CDR3 sequence reads: CASSSREVTNEQFF. In DNA, the CDR3 is TGTGCCAGCAGCTCGCGGGAGGTAACGAATGAGCAGTTCTTC.

This clonotype was detected many times. This chain links TRBV6-1 with TRBJ1-4; D not resolved. Trimming took 6 bases from V and 4 from J, leaving 9 bases between them. This CDR3 has 13 amino acids. Germline-derived CDR1 and CDR2 are MNHNS and SASEGT. The CDR3: CASSRGINEKLFF. In DNA form, the CDR3 reads TGTGCCAGCAGCCGAGGGATTAATGAAAAACTGTTTTTT.

V usage is TRBV19 and J usage is TRBJ1-1, with 7 bases lining up with TRBD1. V shed 4 bases, J shed 8 bases, and the junction held 10 bases outside the gene matches. This CDR3 has 14 residues. CDR1 and CDR2 (germline): LNHDA, SQIVND (reference sequence). The DNA for the CDR3 is TGTGCCAGTAGTACTACCCCGGGACAGTCGGAAGCTTTCTTT. Protein: CASSTTPGQSEAFF.

J is TRBJ2-7 and V is TRBV28, with 8 positions matching TRBD2. This CDR3 is 14 amino acids long. Per germline, CDR1 MDHEN and CDR2 SYDVKM. Germline trimming cut 6 bases from V and 12 bases from J; bases unmatched to any gene: 16. CDR3 residues: CASSITGTRKIMYF. CDR3 nucleotide sequence: TGTGCCAGCAGCATTACCGGGACTAGGAAAATCATGTACTTC.

As regards this clonotype: A read error may be the cause here, since a much bigger clone is one base away. This sequence joins TRBV7-2 and TRBJ2-4; TRBD1 agrees at 7 bases. This CDR3 region has 16 residues. Germline loops: CDR1 SGHTA, CDR2 FQGNSA. The CDR3 here is CASSFTGTVAKIIQYF. CDR3 nucleotides: TGTGCCAGCAGCTTCACCGGGACAGTAGCCAAAATCATTCAGTACTTC.

This chain uses TRBV5-1 with TRBJ1-5, with TRBD1 matching 8 bases. Germline CDR1 and CDR2: SGHRS and YFSETQ. Unmatched junction bases numbered 9, after V lost 0 bases and J lost 7 bases. The CDR3 contains 16 residues. DNA for the CDR3: TGCGCCAGCAGCTTGGGGTCAGGGGGCGACGGGCAGCCCCAGCATTTT. It codes for CASSLGSGGDGQPQHF. Filled out from reference TRBV5-1 and TRBJ1-5, the complete variable domain reads KAGVTQTPRYLIKTRGQQVTLSCSPISGHRSVSWYQQTPGQGLQFLFEYFSETQRNKGNFPGRFSGRQFSNSRSEMNVSTLELGDSALYLCASSLGSGGDGQPQHFGDGTRLSIL.

This sequence joins TRBV24-1 and TRBJ2-3; 11 bases align to TRBD2. J was trimmed by 2 bases and V by 4 bases; bases with no gene match: 4. The CDR3 is 16 residues long. Germline V gene sequence: CDR1 KGHDR, CDR2 SFDVKD. CDR3 residues: CATSEASGRTTDTQYF. The DNA for the CDR3 is TGTGCCACCAGTGAAGCTAGCGGGAGGACCACAGATACGCAGTATTTT.